These 31 T cell receptor beta chains share one sample of origin, sequenced in a study of blood T cell repertoires in COVID-19. TCRdb's table, derived via immunoSEQ multiplex PCR, lists solely in-frame clones and lacks some. The sample has roughly 70,000 clones, about nine tenths seen once; the top ten hold about 1.3%. Sequencing input: peripheral blood. The receptors derive from a man in his sixties with acute or convalescent COVID-19.

The rearrangement links TRBV27 to TRBJ2-1; TRBD2 agrees at 10 bases. There are 15 residues in the CDR3. Germline V CDR1 and CDR2: MNHEY, SMNVEV (reference sequence). The V gene end was trimmed by 6 bases and the J gene end by 4 bases; junction bases not matched to a gene: 6. The CDR3 is CASRVLAGAYNEQFF. CDR3 DNA: TGTGCCAGCAGGGTCCTAGCGGGGGCTTACAATGAGCAGTTCTTC.

The V and J genes are TRBV19 and TRBJ1-4; 10 bases fit TRBD1. Germline V gene data show CDR1 as LNHDA and CDR2 as SQIVND (reference sequence). The V and J ends lost 10 bases and 5 bases, in that order; junction bases with no gene match: 4. The CDR3 length is 13 residues. Written as DNA, the CDR3 is TGTGCCACCGCGGGACAGGGGAATGAAAAACTGTTTTTT. This encodes CATAGQGNEKLFF.

Concerning this clone itself: This specimen includes other DNA sequences encoding the same CDR3. The rearrangement links TRBV6-1 to TRBJ1-2, with D perhaps matching TRBD1 (6 bases). The CDR3 loop spans 14 amino acids. Germline CDR1 is MNHNS and CDR2 is SASEGT. V lost 3 bases, J lost 4 bases, and 12 bases lay in between. CDR3 coding DNA: TGTGCCAGCAGTGAGGGGGCAGGGGCCTATGGCTACACCTTC. The encoded protein is CASSEGAGAYGYTF.

The chain couples TRBV3-1 (or the pseudogene TRBV3-2) to TRBJ2-1; D is perhaps TRBD1 (6 bases). The germline V and J ends were trimmed by 0 bases and 15 bases, with 12 bases remaining between them. From germline, CDR1 is LGHDT and CDR2 YNNKEL (reference sequence). The CDR3 sequence is 12 residues long. CDR3 sequence: CASSQDGRGWFF. The CDR3 region has the DNA TGTGCCAGCAGCCAAGACGGTAGGGGGTGGTTCTTC.

The chain couples TRBV24-1 to TRBJ1-5; 10 positions agree with TRBD1. CDR3 length: 15 residues. V shed 4 bases, J shed 4 bases, and the junction held 3 bases outside the gene matches. Germline V lookup: CDR1 KGHDR, CDR2 SFDVKD. The CDR3 nucleotides read TGTGCCACCAGTGAAGGGGACAGGGGTAATCAGCCCCAGCATTTT. Amino acids: CATSEGDRGNQPQHF.

V is TRBV9 and J is TRBJ1-3, with D possibly TRBD1 on 6 matching bases. The CDR3 has 13 residues. Germline values: CDR1 SGDLS, CDR2 YYNGEE. Trimming took off 2 bases at V and 9 bases at J, with 12 bases between the two ends. The chain's CDR3 is CASSVSRDTTIYF. DNA of the CDR3: TGTGCCAGCAGCGTGAGCAGGGACACCACCATATATTTT.

This clone was counted a single time. The V call is TRBV19, the J call TRBJ1-2; 7 bases map to TRBD1. CDR3 length: 14 residues. V lost 4 bases and J lost 7; bases outside the gene matches: 9. Germline CDR1 is LNHDA and CDR2 is SQIVND (reference sequence). The CDR3 nucleotides are TGTGCCAGTAGTACGACAGGGCGGAGTCTTGGCTACACCTTC. This gives the protein CASSTTGRSLGYTF. Full variable domain (remainder filled in from reference TRBV19 and TRBJ1-2): DGGITQSPKYLFRKEGQNVTLSCEQNLNHDAMYWYRQDPGQGLRLIYYSQIVNDFQKGDIAEGYSVSREKKESFPLTVTSAQKNPTAFYLCASSTTGRSLGYTFGSGTRLTVV.

The genes are TRBV30 and TRBJ1-3; weak D call: TRBD1 (5 bases). The CDR3 length is 13 residues. V was cut by 1 base and J by 2 bases, with 6 bases left in between. Germline loops: CDR1 GTSNPN, CDR2 SVGIG (reference sequence). CDR3 coding DNA: TGTGCCTGGAGTGCAGGGACTGGAAACACCATATATTTT. Protein: CAWSAGTGNTIYF.

V is TRBV5-1 and J is TRBJ2-1, with 9 bases aligning to TRBD1. With 3 bases clipped from V and 6 bases from J, the junction kept 10 bases outside the gene matches. The germline CDR1 and CDR2 sequences are SGHRS and YFSETQ. The CDR3 is 16 amino acids. CDR3 amino acids: CASSYTGTGNGNEQFF. CDR3 bases: TGCGCCAGCAGCTACACCGGGACAGGGAACGGCAATGAGCAGTTCTTC.

This rearrangement joins TRBV4-1 to TRBJ2-1; 10 bases match TRBD2. V was clipped by 0 bases and J by 7 bases; unmatched bases: 9. Germline V lookup: CDR1 MGHRA, CDR2 YSYEKL. This CDR3 has 17 amino acids. The CDR3 is CASSQDLQRGGRNEQFF. CDR3 in DNA: TGCGCCAGCAGCCAAGATCTACAGCGGGGGGGCAGGAATGAGCAGTTCTTC.

The chain has TRBV7-9 and TRBJ1-2, with D hard to call. The V gene's germline CDR1 is SEHNR and CDR2 FQNEAQ (reference sequence). The CDR3 has 15 amino acids. The V and J ends lost 1 base and 7 bases respectively, with 16 bases between them. CDR3 bases: TGTGCCAGCAGCTTAGGATCCGGTCCGGGTGGTGGCTACACCTTC. Translated: CASSLGSGPGGGYTF.

This clone appeared a single time. This chain uses TRBV5-1 with TRBJ2-6; 10 bases match TRBD1. CDR1 is SGHRS, CDR2 YFSETQ, per germline. This CDR3 has 19 residues. V lost 0 bases, J lost 4 bases, and 10 bases stayed unmatched. The CDR3 DNA reads as TGCGCCAGCAGCTTGGAAGGACAGGGGGTTTCGTTAGGGGCCAACGTCCTGACTTTC. Translated: CASSLEGQGVSLGANVLTF. Together with reference TRBV5-1 and TRBJ2-6, the CDR3 gives the full variable domain: KAGVTQTPRYLIKTRGQQVTLSCSPISGHRSVSWYQQTPGQGLQFLFEYFSETQRNKGNFPGRFSGRQFSNSRSEMNVSTLELGDSALYLCASSLEGQGVSLGANVLTFGAGSRLTVL.

The V gene is TRBV5-1, the J gene TRBJ1-2; maybe TRBD1 (5 bases). The CDR3 is 14 amino acids. The germline V gene has CDR1 SGHRS and CDR2 YFSETQ. Deletions cut 4 bases from V and 1 base from J, with 11 bases between. CDR3 residues: CASSLMDNNYGYTF. CDR3 nucleotide sequence: TGCGCCAGCAGCCTCATGGACAATAACTATGGCTACACCTTC. The complete variable domain, with remaining parts taken from reference TRBV5-1 and TRBJ1-2, reads KAGVTQTPRYLIKTRGQQVTLSCSPISGHRSVSWYQQTPGQGLQFLFEYFSETQRNKGNFPGRFSGRQFSNSRSEMNVSTLELGDSALYLCASSLMDNNYGYTFGSGTRLTVV.

The chain employs TRBV3-1 (or the pseudogene TRBV3-2) and TRBJ2-5; no clear D gene. From germline, CDR1 is LGHDT and CDR2 YNNKEL (reference sequence). Trimming removed 1 base at V and 4 bases at J, with 10 bases between. The length of the CDR3 is 14 residues. For the CDR3, the DNA is TGTGCCAGCAGCCAAGGCAGGATAGGAGAGACCCAGTACTTC. Its protein is CASSQGRIGETQYF.

The chain links TRBV15 to TRBJ1-1; 7 positions agree with TRBD1. V lost 6 bases and J lost 5; bases outside the gene matches: 12. Per germline, CDR1 LNHNV and CDR2 YYDKDF (reference sequence). The CDR3 is 15 amino acids. CDR3 sequence reads: CATRLNRGVRTEAFF. The CDR3 DNA reads TGTGCCACCAGACTAAACAGGGGCGTGAGGACTGAAGCTTTCTTT.

The V and J genes are TRBV4-1 and TRBJ2-1, with D possibly being TRBD1 (6 bases). V lost 5 bases and J 5 bases, leaving 16 bases between the germline ends. The CDR3 is 15 residues long. CDR1 is MGHRA, CDR2 YSYEKL, per germline. The CDR3 sequence: CASSYRDTVDNEQFF. In DNA form, the CDR3 reads TGCGCCAGCAGCTACCGGGACACAGTGGACAATGAGCAGTTCTTC.

This chain connects TRBV5-1 to TRBJ2-5; tentatively, D is TRBD2 (5 bases). The germline V and J ends were trimmed by 4 bases and 2 bases, with 15 bases remaining between them. Germline values: CDR1 SGHRS, CDR2 YFSETQ. This CDR3 has 15 amino acids. The CDR3 loop is CASSLGGGDQETQYF. In DNA form, the CDR3 reads TGCGCCAGCAGCCTGGGCGGAGGAGATCAAGAGACCCAGTACTTC.

J is TRBJ2-7 and V is TRBV5-3, with 9 bases that match TRBD1. TRBV5-3 is an ORF for which the function is uncertain. The CDR3 is made up of 16 amino acids. V shed 4 bases, J shed 4 bases, and the junction held 12 bases outside the gene matches. The CDR3 DNA sequence: TGTGCCAGAAGCCCGGACCGACAGGGGGTGGATTACGAGCAGTACTTC. It is translated as CARSPDRQGVDYEQYF.

The chain recombines TRBV19 with TRBJ1-1; possible D gene TRBD1, 5 bases. This CDR3 has 14 amino acids. Trimming pared 3 bases from V and 5 bases from J, leaving 13 bases between. Germline V gene data show CDR1 as LNHDA and CDR2 as SQIVND (reference sequence). CDR3 sequence (DNA): TGTGCCAGTAGTATTCAGGGATTGGGAACTGAAGCTTTCTTT. Amino acid sequence: CASSIQGLGTEAFF.

The chain joins TRBV19 to TRBJ1-3; D possibly corresponds to TRBD1 (5 bases). CDR3 length: 15 residues. The V and J ends lost 8 bases and 0 bases respectively, with 14 bases between them. Per germline, CDR1 LNHDA and CDR2 SQIVND (reference sequence). CDR3 region: CASGRQFFSGNTIYF. In nucleotides, the CDR3 is TGTGCCAGTGGACGACAGTTCTTCTCTGGAAACACCATATATTTT.

The V and J genes are TRBV19 and TRBJ2-1; 7 bases align to TRBD1. The CDR3 length is 14 residues. Germline lookup yields CDR1 LNHDA and CDR2 SQIVND (reference sequence). Trimming cost V 5 bases and J 3 bases; bases outside gene matches: 4. CDR3 DNA sequence: TGTGCCAGTAGTGCTTGGGACAGCTACAATGAGCAGTTCTTC. This sequence encodes CASSAWDSYNEQFF.

This clone occurred a few times. CDR3: CASSFTGTGGGSPLHF. In nucleotides, the CDR3 is TGTGCCAGCAGCTTTACCGGGACAGGGGGAGGTTCACCCCTCCACTTT. The rearrangement uses TRBV7-3 and TRBJ1-6; 11 bases are a match to TRBD1. V was pared by 3 bases and J by 9 bases, with 7 bases of the junction left unmatched. CDR1 is SGHTA, CDR2 FQGTGA, per germline. This CDR3 spans 16 amino acids.

The gene calls are TRBV19 and TRBJ1-2; 8 nucleotides match TRBD1. The germline V gene has CDR1 LNHDA and CDR2 SQIVND (reference sequence). CDR3 size: 16 residues. V was clipped by 6 bases and J by 5 bases; unmatched bases: 14. CDR3 DNA sequence: TGTGCCAGTAGCCTGCTCCAGGGGGCCTCGGGGTATGGCTACACCTTC. Its translation is CASSLLQGASGYGYTF.

The chain recombines TRBV9 with TRBJ2-7; TRBD1 might be the D (6 bases). Germline CDR1 SGDLS, CDR2 YYNGEE. With 0 bases removed from V and 7 bases from J, the gap between germline ends came to 17 bases. The CDR3 is 15 residues long. The CDR3 coding sequence is TGTGCCAGCAGCGTAGATCCGGGTACGAGGGGGGAGCAGTACTTC. Protein product: CASSVDPGTRGEQYF.

The V call is TRBV19, the J call TRBJ1-4; 10 nucleotides line up with TRBD1. Losses at the gene ends were 3 bases for V and 6 bases for J; bases not matched to a gene: 4. The CDR3 sequence is 15 residues long. Germline V gene lookup returns CDR1 LNHDA and CDR2 SQIVND (reference sequence). CDR3 DNA sequence: TGTGCCAGTAGTATTTTCGGGACAGGGGATGAAAAACTGTTTTTT. It specifies CASSIFGTGDEKLFF.

The chain is built from TRBV7-5 and TRBJ2-3; no DNA check was done on the table's D call, TRBD2. TRBV7-5 is classified as a pseudogene. CDR3 length: 17 amino acids. DNA for the CDR3: TGTGCCAGAAGCTCTTGGACTAGCGGGGGGAACACAGATACGCAGTATTTT. Amino acids: CARSSWTSGGNTDTQYF.

The chain uses TRBV6-1 and TRBJ1-2; 10 bases are a match to TRBD1. Trimming took 7 bases from V and 4 from J; bases not matched to a gene: 9. CDR1 MNHNS and CDR2 SASEGT come from the germline V gene. There are 15 residues in the CDR3. The CDR3 bases are TGTGCCAGCACCTTGACAGGGGGCTCTTCCTATGGCTACACCTTC. It is translated as CASTLTGGSSYGYTF.

The chain has TRBV7-9 and TRBJ1-6, with TRBD1 matching over 9 bases. V gave up 2 bases and J gave up 7 bases; unmatched junction bases: 9. The CDR3 covers 17 residues. Germline V gene sequence: CDR1 SEHNR, CDR2 FQNEAQ (reference sequence). The CDR3 loop is CASSLWDRAAGNSPLHF. CDR3 bases: TGTGCCAGCAGCTTATGGGACAGGGCTGCGGGGAATTCACCCCTCCACTTT.

The chain joins TRBV10-3 to TRBJ1-1; TRBD1 aligns across 7 bases. The germline CDR1 and CDR2 sequences are ENHRY and SYGVKD. V lost 9 bases and J lost 0; bases outside the gene matches: 4. This CDR3 has 13 amino acids. CDR3 bases: TGTGCCATGAAAGACAGGGTGAACACTGAAGCTTTCTTT. Protein product: CAMKDRVNTEAFF.

The rearrangement joins TRBV6-6 to TRBJ1-4, with D perhaps matching TRBD1 (6 bases). V was pared by 8 bases and J by 7 bases, with 11 bases between. This CDR3 has 12 amino acids. Germline CDR1 is MNHNY and CDR2 is SVGAGI (reference sequence). The CDR3 loop reads CASGPGVEKLFF. The DNA for the CDR3 is TGTGCCAGCGGCCCAGGGGTTGAAAAACTGTTTTTT.

The gene calls are TRBV7-9 and TRBJ1-2; 7 bases match TRBD1. Germline loops: CDR1 SEHNR, CDR2 FQNEAQ (reference sequence). The CDR3 sequence is 16 residues long. V shed 5 bases and J 0 bases; nucleotides not matched to a gene: 9. As DNA, the CDR3 is TGTGCCAGCAGCCAGATTCCAACAGGGGCTAACTATGGCTACACCTTC. This translates into CASSQIPTGANYGYTF.